Presented here are 29 T cell receptor beta chains from one specimen sequenced in a study of Graves' ophthalmopathy and Graves' hyperthyroidism (dated by TCRdb to between 2017 and 2018). The reads were generated on an Illumina HiSeq 2000. TCR beta CDR3 regions were amplified from RNA transcripts for repertoire sequencing. The first round of RT-PCR was done with HTBI primers and the Qiagen OneStep RT-PCR kit, and was followed by a second round of multiplex PCR, then size selection and purification. TCRdb reworked the public reads: Q25 trimming with fastp, MiXCR clone assembly, productive beta chains retained. A single entry per CDR3 protein holds the most common genes and DNA from its merged rows. Here the sample has 560,000 or so distinct CDR3 sequences; 35% to 45% occur a single time. The top ten constitute 3.5% to 4.5% of the sample. Material for sequencing was peripheral blood or thyroid tissue (not recorded which). These receptors originate from an adult man with Graves' hyperthyroidism.

This clonotype appeared many times. The chain joins TRBV7-9 to TRBJ1-1; D uncertain. Germline V gene sequence: CDR1 SEHNR, CDR2 FQNEAQ (reference sequence). The CDR3 spans 13 residues. The V and J ends lost 8 bases and 1 base respectively, with 11 bases between them. The CDR3 nucleotides read TGTGCCAGCTTTTACCTGGGGAACACTGAAGCTTTCTTT. Protein product: CASFYLGNTEAFF.

This clonotype was seen ten or more times. The chain is built from TRBV4-1 and TRBJ1-4, with a weak D call TRBD1 (6 bases). The CDR3 has 15 amino acids. V lost 1 base, J lost 7 bases, and 13 bases lay in between. From germline, CDR1 is MGHRA and CDR2 YSYEKL. CDR3 DNA sequence: TGCGCCAGCAGCCAAGCGGCAGGGGTTAGTGAAAAACTGTTTTTT. This sequence encodes CASSQAAGVSEKLFF.

The chain couples TRBV20-1 to TRBJ2-5, with 9 bases fitting TRBD1. The CDR3 has 13 residues. V was pared by 6 bases and J by 5 bases, with 7 bases of the junction left unmatched. Germline-derived CDR1 and CDR2 are DFQATT and SNEGSKA (reference sequence). Written as DNA, the CDR3 is TGCAGTGCGAGGGGACAGGGTTACGAGACCCAGTACTTC. As protein: CSARGQGYETQYF.

This clonotype occurred many times. V is TRBV12-3 or TRBV12-4 and J is TRBJ1-1, with D possibly being TRBD1 (5 bases). CDR3 length: 13 amino acids. Trimming shortened V by 5 bases and J by 2 bases, and 9 bases separated the two germline ends. CDR3 nucleotides: TGTGCCAGCAGTCAAACAGGTAACACTGAAGCTTTCTTT. Translation: CASSQTGNTEAFF.

The J gene is TRBJ1-4, the V gene TRBV6-5; a possible D gene is TRBD1 (5 bases). This CDR3 spans 15 amino acids. Trimming shortened V by 4 bases and J by 7 bases, and 16 bases separated the two germline ends. From germline, CDR1 is MNHEY and CDR2 SVGAGI. The chain's CDR3 is CASSFSLGEGEKLFF. CDR3 nucleotides: TGTGCCAGCAGTTTTTCCCTGGGGGAGGGTGAAAAACTGTTTTTT.

V gene TRBV7-9 combines with J gene TRBJ2-5, with 7 bases matching TRBD2. The J call is doubtful: the DNA matches TRBJ2-1 better. There are 15 residues in the CDR3. The germline CDR1 and CDR2 sequences are SEHNR and FQNEAQ (reference sequence). CDR3 in DNA: TGTGCCAGCAGCTTCGGCGGCGGGGGAGGCGATGAGCAGTTCTTC. It codes for CASSFGGGGGDEQFF.

This clonotype was seen at least ten times. The chain combines TRBV9 with TRBJ2-5; D not resolved. This CDR3 comprises 13 residues. Trimming took 3 bases from V and 5 from J, leaving 11 bases between them. Germline CDR1 SGDLS, CDR2 YYNGEE. CDR3 loop: CASSAPPMETQYF. CDR3 bases: TGTGCCAGCAGCGCCCCTCCGATGGAGACCCAGTACTTC.

This clonotype was seen only a few times. The V gene is TRBV9, the J gene TRBJ2-3; maybe TRBD1 (6 bases). This CDR3 contains 16 residues. Trimming left V 0 bases short and J 4 bases short, with 15 bases between. The V gene's germline CDR1 is SGDLS and CDR2 YYNGEE. As DNA, the CDR3 is TGTGCCAGCAGCGTAGGAACAGGGTCGCTGGCAGATACGCAGTATTTT. This encodes CASSVGTGSLADTQYF. Supplemented by reference TRBV9 and TRBJ2-3, the full variable domain reads DSGVTQTPKHLITATGQRVTLRCSPRSGDLSVYWYQQSLDQGLQFLIQYYNGEERAKGNILERFSAQQFPDLHSELNLSSLELGDSALYFCASSVGTGSLADTQYFGPGTRLTVL.

This clonotype appeared many times. The chain links TRBV7-9 to TRBJ2-5; possible D gene TRBD2, 5 bases. Germline values: CDR1 SEHNR, CDR2 FQNEAQ (reference sequence). Trimming stripped 6 bases from V and 7 bases from J, with 9 bases between. CDR3 size: 11 residues. As DNA, the CDR3 is TGTGCCAGCAGGAGGGCGCTGACCCAGTACTTC. It yields the protein CASRRALTQYF.

V usage is TRBV12-3 or TRBV12-4 and J usage is TRBJ2-5; no clear D gene. Gene TRBJ2-4 matches the end of the DNA better, so the J call may be wrong. This CDR3 has 12 residues. The CDR3 sequence is CASRRRVDIQYF. CDR3 DNA sequence: TGTGCCAGCAGACGACGGGTGGACATTCAGTACTTC.

The chain couples TRBV15 to TRBJ1-6; 11 nucleotides agree with TRBD1. Looked up from germline, CDR1 is LNHNV and CDR2 is YYDKDF (reference sequence). CDR3 length equals 16 residues. V was pared by 2 bases and J by 10 bases, with 7 bases of the junction left unmatched. CDR3 amino acids: CATSRSRTGGASPLHF. The CDR3 nucleotides read TGTGCCACCAGCAGATCCCGGACAGGGGGCGCCTCACCCCTCCACTTT.

This clonotype occurred many times. The chain carries TRBV19 and TRBJ1-6; 7 bases agree with TRBD1. CDR1 and CDR2 from the germline V gene are LNHDA and SQIVND (reference sequence). V trimming: 5 bases; J trimming: 7 bases; junction bases outside the gene matches: 14. The CDR3 runs to 17 residues. The CDR3 sequence: CASSGARGQTKNSPLHF. In nucleotides, the CDR3 is TGTGCCAGTAGTGGTGCCCGGGGACAGACAAAGAATTCACCCCTCCACTTT.

With respect to this clonotype: A much bigger clone sits one base away, suggesting this may be a read error. This rearrangement joins TRBV19 to TRBJ1-4; possible D gene TRBD1, 5 bases. CDR1 is LNHDA, CDR2 SQIVND, per germline (reference sequence). This CDR3 comprises 17 residues. The chain's CDR3 is CASSPSGPSATNEELFF. CDR3 sequence (DNA): TGTGCCAGTAGTCCTTCAGGGCCTTCTGCAACTAATGAAGAACTGTTTTTT.

The table lists this clonotype with many counts. This chain joins TRBV15 and TRBJ1-5; D possibly corresponds to TRBD1 (5 bases). V was shortened by 5 bases and J by 6 bases, with 11 bases between the two germline ends. The CDR3 consists of 13 residues. The germline gives CDR1 LNHNV, CDR2 YYDKDF (reference sequence). Here the CDR3 reads CATSLGQGQPQHF. CDR3 DNA sequence: TGTGCCACCAGCTTAGGACAAGGTCAGCCCCAGCATTTT.

The V gene is TRBV24-1, the J gene TRBJ2-7, with D possibly being TRBD1 or TRBD2 (5 bases each). The CDR3 spans 15 residues. From germline, CDR1 is KGHDR and CDR2 SFDVKD. Between the trimmed V and J ends, which lost 3 bases and 1 base, there was a span of 12 bases. In DNA, the CDR3 is TGTGCCACCAGTGATCCCCGGGACCTTTCCTACGAGCAGTACTTC. Translated, it gives CATSDPRDLSYEQYF.

This clonotype was found once. The gene calls are TRBV10-3 and TRBJ1-4; possibly TRBD1 for D (6 bases). The ends were cut back, 5 bases at V and 6 bases at J, with 16 bases in the middle. The CDR3 contains 15 residues. The germline CDR1 and CDR2 sequences are ENHRY and SYGVKD. CDR3 in DNA: TGTGCCATCAGTTACTCCAGGGGCAGGGATGAAAAACTGTTTTTT. It codes for CAISYSRGRDEKLFF.

This clonotype was seen many times. V gene TRBV15 combines with J gene TRBJ1-1, with D perhaps TRBD1 (6 bases). Trimming shortened V by 2 bases and J by 0 bases, and 10 bases separated the two germline ends. Germline V gene sequence: CDR1 LNHNV, CDR2 YYDKDF (reference sequence). The CDR3 runs 15 residues. CDR3 region: CATSRRGALNTEAFF. The CDR3 bases are TGTGCCACCAGCAGACGGGGGGCTCTGAACACTGAAGCTTTCTTT.

This clonotype showed up many times. The chain carries TRBV4-2 and TRBJ2-5; unclear D gene. Between the trimmed V and J ends, which lost 0 bases and 2 bases, there was a span of 10 bases. Germline-derived CDR1 and CDR2 are LGHNA and YNFKEQ. The CDR3 spans 15 residues. The CDR3 region is CASSQEGSAQETQYF. The DNA for the CDR3 is TGTGCCAGCAGCCAAGAGGGAAGCGCGCAAGAGACCCAGTACTTC.

This clonotype has just one count. This chain connects TRBV9 to TRBJ1-2; unclear D gene. The CDR3 is 14 residues long. V was clipped by 3 bases and J by 10 bases, with 19 bases between them. Germline lookup yields CDR1 SGDLS and CDR2 YYNGEE. This CDR3 reads CASSATSGSFAYTF. The CDR3 DNA reads TGTGCCAGCAGCGCGACTAGCGGATCTTTCGCCTACACCTTC.

The chain combines TRBV19 with TRBJ1-2; no definite D call. Trimming shortened V by 7 bases and J by 2 bases, and 11 bases separated the two germline ends. Germline V CDR1 and CDR2: LNHDA, SQIVND (reference sequence). The CDR3 runs 13 residues. The CDR3 DNA follows: TGTGCCAGTAAACCCCCGGGGAACTATGGCTACACCTTC. This sequence encodes CASKPPGNYGYTF.

This chain connects TRBV5-5 to TRBJ1-4; the D gene is possibly TRBD1 (6 bases). Between the trimmed V and J ends, which lost 0 bases and 2 bases, there was a span of 14 bases. The CDR3 extends over 17 amino acids. Germline V gene sequence: CDR1 SGHKS, CDR2 YYEKEE (reference sequence). As DNA, the CDR3 is TGTGCCAGCAGCTTGGCCTCTGGGGGCGAGACTAATGAAAAACTGTTTTTT. Protein sequence: CASSLASGGETNEKLFF.

This clonotype occurred many times. The rearrangement links TRBV5-1 to TRBJ2-5, with 8 bases matching TRBD2. The CDR3 totals 15 residues. CDR1 is SGHRS, CDR2 YFSETQ, per germline. V shed 3 bases and J 2 bases; nucleotides not matched to a gene: 6. The CDR3 loop is CASSSGGTNQETQYF. In DNA, the CDR3 is TGCGCCAGCAGCTCGGGGGGGACAAATCAAGAGACCCAGTACTTC.

J is TRBJ2-7 and V is TRBV20-1; possible D gene TRBD1, 6 bases. V was cut by 3 bases and J by 4 bases, with 10 bases left in between. Germline V gene sequence: CDR1 DFQATT, CDR2 SNEGSKA (reference sequence). This CDR3 contains 12 residues. CDR3 DNA sequence: TGCAGTGCTAGGTTACAGGGTTACGAGCAGTACTTC. It translates to CSARLQGYEQYF.

The rearrangement joins TRBV11-2 to TRBJ2-6; no reliable D call. Germline CDR1 reads SGHAT; CDR2 reads FQNNGV. This CDR3 comprises 13 residues. V shed 11 bases and J shed 0 bases, with 8 bases lying between them. CDR3 in DNA: TGTGCCCAAGACAACTCTGGGGCCAACGTCCTGACTTTC. It encodes CAQDNSGANVLTF.

This clonotype appeared many times. V is TRBV20-1 and J is TRBJ2-7, with 9 bases aligning to TRBD1. With V trimmed by 1 base and J by 3 bases, 4 bases remained unmatched. Per the germline V gene, CDR1 is DFQATT and CDR2 is SNEGSKA (reference sequence). The CDR3 runs to 14 residues. CDR3 in DNA: TGCAGTGCTAGAGTGGGACAGGGAATCTACGAGCAGTACTTC. Amino acid sequence: CSARVGQGIYEQYF.

This clonotype was found a few times. V and J are TRBV2 and TRBJ2-7; D not certain. The germline gives CDR1 SNHLY, CDR2 FYNNEI. Deletions cut 2 bases from V and 10 bases from J, with 12 bases between. This CDR3 is built from 12 residues. The CDR3 is CASSERPIDQYF. The CDR3 nucleotides read TGTGCCAGCAGTGAACGCCCAATAGATCAGTACTTC.

For this clonotype: The CDR3 ends on some other residue instead of the conserved phenylalanine or tryptophan, so this is likely a read error. It is unclear where the CDR3 begins or ends on the DNA, so no DNA is shown, and the CDR3 is as TCRdb lists it. The CDR3 loop is CASSLDLG. The chain joins TRBV7-9 to TRBJ1-2. 8 amino acids form the CDR3, both terminal residues included. The germline gives CDR1 SEHNR, CDR2 FQNEAQ (reference sequence).

This clonotype was seen many times. The J gene is TRBJ2-5, the V gene TRBV29-1, with TRBD2 identical over 7 bases. This CDR3 is 13 amino acids long. Germline lookup yields CDR1 SQVTM and CDR2 ANQGSEA. Germline trimming cut 2 bases from V and 7 bases from J; bases unmatched to any gene: 7. The CDR3 DNA reads TGCAGCGTTGAACAGGCGACGGGAGGGACCCAGTACTTC. Protein product: CSVEQATGGTQYF. Full variable domain (missing parts from reference TRBV29-1 and TRBJ2-5): SAVISQKPSRDICQRGTSLTIQCQVDSQVTMMFWYRQQPGQSLTLIATANQGSEATYESGFVIDKFPISRPNLTFSTLTVSNMSPEDSSIYLCSVEQATGGTQYFGPGTRLLVL.

There are many counts of this clonotype. The V and J genes are TRBV7-2 and TRBJ1-1, with no clear D. The V gene lost 5 bases and the J gene lost 11 bases, with 15 bases spanning the gap. Per the germline V gene, CDR1 is SGHTA and CDR2 is FQGNSA. The CDR3 extends over 12 amino acids. Here the CDR3 DNA reads TGTGCCAGCAGCCCGGCCCTCAGAGGGGCTTTCTTT. As protein: CASSPALRGAFF. Complete variable domain (other parts from reference TRBV7-2 and TRBJ1-1): GAGVSQSPSNKVTEKGKDVELRCDPISGHTALYWYRQSLGQGLEFLIYFQGNSAPDKSGLPSDRFSAERTGGSVSTLTIQRTQQEDSAVYLCASSPALRGAFFGQGTRLTVV.